The 9 T cell receptor beta chains in this list originate from one sample, sequenced in a study of cytomegalovirus exposure and HLA in healthy donors. TCRdb's table, derived via immunoSEQ multiplex PCR, lists solely in-frame clones and lacks some. Here the sample spans about 190,000 clones, 75% to 90% being singletons. The sequenced sample was PBMCs. The receptors shown here come from a man between 18 and 35 years old in good health and CMV-seropositive.

The chain is built from TRBV27 and TRBJ2-7, with TRBD1 as a possible D gene (5 bases). CDR3 length: 11 residues. V was shortened by 8 bases and J by 6 bases, with 11 bases between the two germline ends. Germline CDR1 MNHEY, CDR2 SMNVEV (reference sequence). CDR3 sequence (DNA): TGTGCCAGCCAGCAGGGTGGCGAGCAGTACTTC. Its protein is CASQQGGEQYF.

The chain uses TRBV29-1 and TRBJ2-1; 12 nucleotides line up with TRBD2. Trimming took 7 bases from V and 7 from J; bases not matched to a gene: 11. The germline V gene encodes CDR1 SQVTM and CDR2 ANQGSEA. CDR3 size: 15 residues. CDR3 sequence (DNA): TGCAGCGGGGGGACTAGCGGGCCGATTCGGAATGAGCAGTTCTTC. Translating it yields CSGGTSGPIRNEQFF.

Only a few counts were recorded for this clone. V is TRBV6-5 and J is TRBJ2-3; 12 bases align to TRBD2. The V and J ends lost 5 bases and 5 bases, in that order; junction bases with no gene match: 2. The CDR3 has 14 residues. CDR1 is MNHEY, CDR2 SVGAGI, per germline. CDR3 nucleotides: TGTGCCAGCAGTCTGGGACTAGCGGGAGATACGCAGTATTTT. This translates into CASSLGLAGDTQYF.

The V gene is TRBV5-1, the J gene TRBJ2-1; 9 bases agree with TRBD2. This CDR3 comprises 14 residues. CDR1 SGHRS and CDR2 YFSETQ come from the germline V gene. V lost 5 bases and J lost 10; bases outside the gene matches: 10. Written as DNA, the CDR3 is TGCGCCAGCAGTTCCGGACTAGCGAGAGACGAGCAGTTCTTC. It translates to CASSSGLARDEQFF.

The rearrangement joins TRBV27 to TRBJ2-1, with 11 nucleotides matching TRBD2. The CDR3 totals 13 residues. V lost 10 bases and J lost 9; bases outside the gene matches: 8. Germline assignment: CDR1 MNHEY and CDR2 SMNVEV (reference sequence). CDR3 sequence: CAIRLAGQGEQFF. DNA of the CDR3: TGTGCCATAAGACTAGCGGGACAGGGTGAGCAGTTCTTC.

The rearrangement links TRBV7-2 to TRBJ2-7; D uncertain. Germline CDR1 is SGHTA and CDR2 is FQGNSA. The CDR3 extends over 11 amino acids. Trimming took 3 bases from V and 5 from J, leaving 5 bases between them. CDR3 in amino acids: CASSFLDEQYF. Here the CDR3 DNA reads TGTGCCAGCAGCTTTCTTGACGAGCAGTACTTC.

V and J are TRBV13 and TRBJ2-1; TRBD2 matches at 11 bases. The CDR3 contains 16 residues. CDR1 and CDR2 (germline): PRHDT, FYEKMQ (reference sequence). The trim removed 3 bases at V and 6 bases at J, leaving 7 bases unmatched. This CDR3 is CASSFLAGGHPNEQFF. CDR3 bases: TGTGCCAGCAGCTTTCTAGCGGGAGGACACCCCAATGAGCAGTTCTTC.

This sequence joins TRBV2 and TRBJ2-7; TRBD2 matches at 7 bases. The CDR3 loop spans 15 amino acids. Per germline, CDR1 SNHLY and CDR2 FYNNEI. J gave up 5 bases and V 6 bases, and 13 bases lay outside the gene matches. For the CDR3, the DNA is TGTGCCAGCAGGCGGACCGCGGGAGAAGGAGACGAGCAGTACTTC. Translating it yields CASRRTAGEGDEQYF.

The gene calls are TRBV5-6 and TRBJ2-7, with D possibly TRBD1 on 6 matching bases. Germline CDR1 and CDR2: SGHDT and YYEEEE. Deletions cut 6 bases from V and 2 bases from J, with 18 bases between. This CDR3 comprises 15 residues. As DNA, the CDR3 is TGTGCCAGCAACGGCGTACAGGGTCGAACCTACGAGCAGTACTTC. Translating it yields CASNGVQGRTYEQYF. The variable domain in full, completed from reference TRBV5-6 and TRBJ2-7, reads DAGVTQSPTHLIKTRGQQVTLRCSPKSGHDTVSWYQQALGQGPQFIFQYYEEEERQRGNFPDRFSGHQFPNYSSELNVNALLLGDSALYLCASNGVQGRTYEQYFGPGTRLTVT.